This entry is about one T cell receptor (beta chain). J was trimmed by 1 base and V by 4 bases; bases with no gene match: 13. CDR1 MNHNS and CDR2 SASEGT come from the germline V gene. The CDR3 spans 18 residues. The data were obtained in a study of cytomegalovirus exposure and HLA in healthy donors. PCR used 60 Vbeta primers and 13 Jbeta primers. Sequencing used immunoSEQ multiplex PCR; TCRdb keeps in-frame clones, though not all of them. The table for this sample gives fewer than 95,000 clones. The rearrangement uses TRBV6-1 and TRBJ1-2, with 9 nucleotides matching TRBD1. The TCR originated in a woman in her forties in good health and CMV-seropositive. Input material: PBMCs. CDR3 nucleotides: TGTGCCAGCAGTGGGGGACAAGTCCCGGGACAGGGTAACTATGGCTACACCTTC. It yields the protein CASSGGQVPGQGNYGYTF.